This T cell receptor beta chain was identified during a study of blood T cell repertoires in COVID-19. Study-wide context: Material from acute and convalescent COVID-19 was sourced from the United States, Italy and Spain.

There are 17 residues in the CDR3. V trimming: 4 bases; J trimming: 0 bases; junction bases outside the gene matches: 6. CDR1 is SGDLS and CDR2 is YYNGEE in the germline V gene. TCRdb keeps only in-frame clones here, not all; method: immunoSEQ multiplex PCR. The repertoire holds 310,000 or so clones, with roughly 90% as singletons. The sequenced sample was peripheral blood. This clonotype was obtained from a man aged 25 to 40 with COVID-19, enrolled during active disease. V and J are TRBV9 and TRBJ2-7; TRBD2 matches 14 bases. The DNA for the CDR3 is TGTGCCAGCAGCCCGACTAGCGGGAGGGGGTTCTCCTACGAGCAGTACTTC. This codes for CASSPTSGRGFSYEQYF.